This is a list of T cell receptor beta chains from one sample in a study of T-cell reconstitution after alpha-beta-depleted transplantation in children. TCRdb used MiXCR to reprocess the PCR reads, holding one entry per CDR3 protein. The sample comprises 300,000 or so distinct CDR3 sequences, nearly 10% of which are singletons, and roughly a tenth rests with the top ten. The sample was PBMCs from the stem cell graft donor, taken from the stem cell graft. The receptors come from a human donor who donated a stem cell graft to a child with SCID. CDR3s include the opening cysteine and the closing phenylalanine or tryptophan. Each record gives: clone size, V gene, J gene, D gene, CDR3 protein, CDR3 DNA. The D gene is left open where the match is weak. Clone size appears in some rows only: once, few, many, or a class for an expanded clone.

size: .; V: TRBV9; J: TRBJ2-2; D: TRBD2; CDR3: CASSVRTSGGAGTGELFF; DNA: TGTGCCAGCAGCGTCCGGACTAGCGGGGGGGCGGGCACCGGGGAGCTGTTTTTT
size: .; V: TRBV18; J: TRBJ1-2; D: .; CDR3: CASSPPGTFYGYTF; DNA: TGTGCCAGCTCACCACCTGGGACATTCTATGGCTACACCTTC
size: few; V: TRBV5-1; J: TRBJ2-3; D: .; CDR3: CASNPGGESTDTQYF; DNA: TGCGCCAGCAACCCCGGAGGGGAGAGCACAGATACGCAGTATTTT
size: .; V: TRBV29-1; J: TRBJ2-1; D: TRBD2; CDR3: CSTPGGIYNEQFF; DNA: TGCAGCACGCCGGGGGGGATCTACAATGAGCAGTTCTTC
size: many; V: TRBV7-6; J: TRBJ1-1; D: .; CDR3: CASSLTGRTEAFF; DNA: TGTGCCAGCAGCTTAACAGGGCGGACTGAAGCTTTCTTT
size: few; V: TRBV7-9; J: TRBJ2-3; D: .; CDR3: CASSFMSRILTDTQYF; DNA: TGTGCCAGCAGCTTTATGTCCAGGATTTTAACAGATACGCAGTATTTT
size: few; V: TRBV25-1; J: TRBJ1-4; D: .; CDR3: CASSIMGMSEKLFF; DNA: TGTGCCAGCAGTATTATGGGGATGAGTGAAAAACTGTTTTTT
size: few; V: TRBV16; J: TRBJ2-7; D: TRBD2; CDR3: CASSQASSGIYEQYF; DNA: TGTGCCAGCAGCCAAGCGTCTAGCGGGATCTACGAGCAGTACTTC
size: few; V: TRBV18; J: TRBJ2-7; D: .; CDR3: CASSPPVPYEQYF; DNA: TGTGCCAGCTCACCGCCGGTGCCCTACGAGCAGTACTTC
size: .; V: TRBV20-1; J: TRBJ2-7; D: TRBD2; CDR3: CSARADPRGTSGGLFYEQYF; DNA: TGCAGTGCTAGAGCCGACCCCCGCGGGACTAGCGGGGGCTTATTCTACGAGCAGTACTTC
size: .; V: TRBV25-1; J: TRBJ1-5; D: TRBD1; CDR3: CASSELPQGRNQPQHF; DNA: TGTGCCAGCAGTGAACTCCCACAGGGGAGGAATCAGCCCCAGCATTTT
size: .; V: TRBV20-1; J: TRBJ1-1; D: .; CDR3: CSARDRNTEAFF; DNA: TGCAGTGCTAGAGATCGGAACACTGAAGCTTTCTTT
size: many; V: TRBV2; J: TRBJ1-5; D: TRBD1; CDR3: CASTRGQGENQPQHF; DNA: TGTGCCAGCACCAGAGGACAGGGCGAAAATCAGCCCCAGCATTTT
size: .; V: TRBV7-8; J: TRBJ2-5; D: .; CDR3: CASSLSWETQYF; DNA: TGTGCCAGCAGCTTATCGTGGGAGACCCAGTACTTC
size: .; V: TRBV3-1; J: TRBJ2-1; D: TRBD2; CDR3: CASSPGAGETYNEQFF; DNA: TGTGCCAGCAGCCCCGGAGCGGGGGAGACCTACAATGAGCAGTTCTTC
size: many; V: TRBV2; J: TRBJ2-1; D: .; CDR3: CASSEALLAFGAYEQFF; DNA: TGTGCCAGCAGTGAAGCGCTTCTCGCGTTCGGTGCCTATGAGCAGTTCTTC
size: few; V: TRBV6-5; J: TRBJ2-7; D: TRBD1; CDR3: CASSFSTRDRGPRAYEQYF; DNA: TGTGCCAGCAGTTTTTCCACCCGGGACAGGGGGCCCCGGGCCTACGAGCAGTACTTC
size: few; V: TRBV5-1; J: TRBJ2-3; D: TRBD2; CDR3: CASGSGTTDTDTQYF; DNA: TGCGCCAGCGGATCCGGGACTACAGACACAGATACGCAGTATTTT
size: .; V: TRBV7-9; J: TRBJ1-2; D: .; CDR3: CASSVSGASYGYTF; DNA: TGTGCCAGCAGCGTATCAGGGGCCTCCTATGGCTACACCTTC
size: .; V: TRBV11-1; J: TRBJ2-3; D: TRBD2; CDR3: CASSPNFQAGGPTDTQYF; DNA: TGTGCCAGCAGCCCCAACTTCCAGGCGGGGGGGCCCACAGATACGCAGTATTTT
size: .; V: TRBV20-1; J: TRBJ1-6; D: TRBD1; CDR3: CSAQGQGVPYNSPLHF; DNA: TGCAGTGCCCAAGGACAGGGGGTACCCTATAATTCACCCCTCCACTTT
size: few; V: TRBV5-1; J: TRBJ2-2; D: .; CDR3: CASSLELNTGELFF; DNA: TGCGCCAGCAGCTTGGAACTGAACACCGGGGAGCTGTTTTTT
size: few; V: TRBV6-1; J: TRBJ2-7; D: .; CDR3: CASSERGSYEQYF; DNA: TGTGCCAGCAGTGAAAGGGGCTCCTACGAGCAGTACTTC
size: many; V: TRBV5-6; J: TRBJ2-7; D: TRBD1; CDR3: CASSLLLRDRPYEQYF; DNA: TGTGCCAGCAGCTTACTACTTCGGGACAGACCTTACGAGCAGTACTTC
size: many; V: TRBV3-1; J: TRBJ2-4; D: .; CDR3: CASSQDGLWGNIQYF; DNA: TGTGCCAGCAGCCAAGATGGGCTGTGGGGGAACATTCAGTACTTC
size: .; V: TRBV4-2; J: TRBJ2-3; D: TRBD2; CDR3: CASSQDRRGGAASTDTQYF; DNA: TGTGCCAGCAGCCAAGATCGTCGCGGGGGGGCGGCTAGCACAGATACGCAGTATTTT
size: .; V: TRBV27; J: TRBJ1-3; D: .; CDR3: CASSLYAAGSGNTIYF; DNA: TGTGCCAGCAGTTTATATGCAGCAGGTTCTGGAAACACCATATATTTT
size: .; V: TRBV12-3/TRBV12-4; J: TRBJ2-2; D: .; CDR3: CASPFREGAENTGELFF; DNA: TGTGCCAGCCCTTTCCGGGAGGGGGCAGAGAACACCGGGGAGCTGTTTTTT
size: few; V: TRBV20-1; J: TRBJ2-2; D: .; CDR3: CSARESLGTGELFF; DNA: TGCAGTGCTAGAGAGTCACTGGGCACCGGGGAGCTGTTTTTT
size: .; V: TRBV6-5; J: TRBJ2-5; D: .; CDR3: CASKRGETQYF; DNA: TGTGCCAGCAAACGAGGAGAGACCCAGTACTTC
size: .; V: TRBV27; J: TRBJ2-3; D: TRBD2; CDR3: CASSLAVAGSDTQYF; DNA: TGTGCCAGCAGTCTGGCGGTAGCGGGGTCAGATACGCAGTATTTT
size: .; V: TRBV12-3/TRBV12-4; J: TRBJ1-5; D: .; CDR3: CASSLSVLGRHQPQHF; DNA: TGTGCCAGCAGTTTATCGGTATTGGGGCGCCATCAGCCCCAGCATTTT
size: .; V: TRBV9; J: TRBJ2-1; D: TRBD2; CDR3: CASSVGSGDYNEQFF; DNA: TGTGCCAGCAGCGTAGGAAGCGGGGATTACAATGAGCAGTTCTTC
size: .; V: TRBV10-3; J: TRBJ2-7; D: TRBD2; CDR3: CAITAGDSYEQYF; DNA: TGTGCCATCACTGCGGGGGACTCCTACGAGCAGTACTTC
size: few; V: TRBV12-3/TRBV12-4; J: TRBJ2-3; D: TRBD1; CDR3: CASSSLGGLDTQYF; DNA: TGTGCCAGCAGTTCCCTAGGGGGCCTAGATACGCAGTATTTT
size: many; V: TRBV12-3/TRBV12-4; J: TRBJ2-2; D: TRBD2; CDR3: CASSLRGAGTGELFF; DNA: TGTGCCAGCAGTTTGCGGGGGGCTGGCACCGGGGAGCTGTTTTTT
size: few; V: TRBV12-3/TRBV12-4; J: TRBJ2-5; D: TRBD2; CDR3: CASSGLAGSPRQETQYF; DNA: TGTGCCAGCAGTGGACTAGCGGGGTCTCCTCGTCAAGAGACCCAGTACTTC
size: .; V: TRBV7-6; J: TRBJ2-3; D: TRBD1; CDR3: CASSWTGGSTDTQYF; DNA: TGTGCCAGCAGCTGGACAGGGGGAAGCACAGATACGCAGTATTTT
size: .; V: TRBV12-3/TRBV12-4; J: TRBJ2-2; D: TRBD1; CDR3: CASSRKGARSTGELFF; DNA: TGTGCCAGCAGTAGAAAGGGGGCGCGGAGCACCGGGGAGCTGTTTTTT
size: many; V: TRBV5-1; J: TRBJ2-3; D: .; CDR3: CASSLAKGTDTQYF; DNA: TGCGCCAGCAGCTTAGCCAAGGGCACAGATACGCAGTATTTT